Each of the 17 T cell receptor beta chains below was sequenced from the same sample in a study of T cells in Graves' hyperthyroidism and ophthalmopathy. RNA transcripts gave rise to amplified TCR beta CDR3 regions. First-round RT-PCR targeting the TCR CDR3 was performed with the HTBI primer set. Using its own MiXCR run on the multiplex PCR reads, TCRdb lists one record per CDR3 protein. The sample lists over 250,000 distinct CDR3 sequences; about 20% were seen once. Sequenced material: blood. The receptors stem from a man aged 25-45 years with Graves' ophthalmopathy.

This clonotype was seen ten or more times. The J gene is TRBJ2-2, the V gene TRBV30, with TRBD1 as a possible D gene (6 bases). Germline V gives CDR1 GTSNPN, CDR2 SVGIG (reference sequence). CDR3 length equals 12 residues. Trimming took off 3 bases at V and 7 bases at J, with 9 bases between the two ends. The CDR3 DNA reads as TGTGCCTGGAGACAGGGCTACGGGGAGCTGTTTTTT. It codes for CAWRQGYGELFF.

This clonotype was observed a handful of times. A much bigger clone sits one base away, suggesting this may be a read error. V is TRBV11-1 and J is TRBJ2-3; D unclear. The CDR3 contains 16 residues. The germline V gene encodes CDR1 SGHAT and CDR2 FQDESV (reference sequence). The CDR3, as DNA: TGTGCCGGCAGCTTATGGTTAGGCCCGGCGACAGATACGCAGTATTTT. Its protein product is CAGSLWLGPATDTQYF.

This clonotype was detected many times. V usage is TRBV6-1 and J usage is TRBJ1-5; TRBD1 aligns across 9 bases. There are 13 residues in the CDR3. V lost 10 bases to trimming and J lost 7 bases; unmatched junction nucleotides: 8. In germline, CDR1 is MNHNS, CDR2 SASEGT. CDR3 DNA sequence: TGTGCCACGAGGACAGGGGTAGGGCAGCCCCAGCATTTT. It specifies CATRTGVGQPQHF.

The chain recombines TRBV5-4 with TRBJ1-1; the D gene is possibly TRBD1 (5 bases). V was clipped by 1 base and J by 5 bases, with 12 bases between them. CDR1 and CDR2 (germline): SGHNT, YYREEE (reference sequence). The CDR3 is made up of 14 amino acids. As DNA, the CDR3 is TGTGCCAGCAGCTTGTCGGGGACCGGGACTGAAGCTTTCTTT. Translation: CASSLSGTGTEAFF.

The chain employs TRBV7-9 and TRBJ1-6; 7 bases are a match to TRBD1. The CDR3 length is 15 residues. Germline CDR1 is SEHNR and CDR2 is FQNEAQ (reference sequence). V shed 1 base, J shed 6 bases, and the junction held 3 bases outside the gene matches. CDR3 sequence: CASSLDYRGNSPLHF. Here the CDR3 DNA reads TGTGCCAGCAGCTTAGATTACAGGGGTAATTCACCCCTCCACTTT.

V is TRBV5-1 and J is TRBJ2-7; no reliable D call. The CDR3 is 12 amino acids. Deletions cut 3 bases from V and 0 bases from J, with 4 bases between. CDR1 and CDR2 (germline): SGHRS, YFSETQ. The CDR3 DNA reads TGCGCCAGCAGCTACTACTCCTACGAGCAGTACTTC. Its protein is CASSYYSYEQYF.

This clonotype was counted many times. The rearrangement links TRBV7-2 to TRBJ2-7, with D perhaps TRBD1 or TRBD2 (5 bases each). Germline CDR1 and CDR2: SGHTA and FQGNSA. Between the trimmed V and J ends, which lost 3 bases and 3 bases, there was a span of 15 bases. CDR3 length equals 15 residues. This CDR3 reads CASSLPGASSYEQYF. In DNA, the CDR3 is TGTGCCAGCAGCTTGCCCGGGGCTAGCAGCTACGAGCAGTACTTC.

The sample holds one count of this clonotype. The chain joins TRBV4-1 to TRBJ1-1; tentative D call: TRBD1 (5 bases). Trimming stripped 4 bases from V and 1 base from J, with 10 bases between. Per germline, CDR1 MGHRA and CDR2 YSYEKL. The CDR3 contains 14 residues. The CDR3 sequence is CASSLRQPNTEAFF. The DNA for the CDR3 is TGCGCCAGCAGCCTTAGACAGCCGAACACTGAAGCTTTCTTT.

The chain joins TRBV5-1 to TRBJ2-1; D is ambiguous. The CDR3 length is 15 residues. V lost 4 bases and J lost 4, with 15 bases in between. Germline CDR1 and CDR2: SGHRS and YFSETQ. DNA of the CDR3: TGCGCCAGCAGCATGAGCCAGGCCTCTTACAATGAGCAGTTCTTC. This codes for CASSMSQASYNEQFF.

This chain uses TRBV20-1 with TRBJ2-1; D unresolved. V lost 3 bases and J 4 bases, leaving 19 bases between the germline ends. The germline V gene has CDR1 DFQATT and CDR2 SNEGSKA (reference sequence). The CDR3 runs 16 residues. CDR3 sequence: CSARGIDVGAYNEQFF. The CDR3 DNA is TGCAGTGCTAGGGGAATAGATGTCGGCGCGTACAATGAGCAGTTCTTC.

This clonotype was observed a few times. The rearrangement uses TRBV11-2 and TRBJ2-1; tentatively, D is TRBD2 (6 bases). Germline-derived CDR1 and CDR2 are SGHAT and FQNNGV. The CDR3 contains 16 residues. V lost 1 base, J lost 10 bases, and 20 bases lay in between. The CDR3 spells CASSLVASVGRREQFF. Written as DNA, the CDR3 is TGTGCCAGCAGCTTAGTGGCTAGCGTAGGAAGGAGGGAGCAGTTCTTC.

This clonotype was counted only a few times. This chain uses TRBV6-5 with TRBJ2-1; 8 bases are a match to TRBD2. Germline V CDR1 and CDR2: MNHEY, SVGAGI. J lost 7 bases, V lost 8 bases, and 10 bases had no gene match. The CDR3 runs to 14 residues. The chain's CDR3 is CASGVGGVRNEQFF. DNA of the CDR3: TGTGCCAGCGGGGTCGGGGGGGTAAGGAATGAGCAGTTCTTC.

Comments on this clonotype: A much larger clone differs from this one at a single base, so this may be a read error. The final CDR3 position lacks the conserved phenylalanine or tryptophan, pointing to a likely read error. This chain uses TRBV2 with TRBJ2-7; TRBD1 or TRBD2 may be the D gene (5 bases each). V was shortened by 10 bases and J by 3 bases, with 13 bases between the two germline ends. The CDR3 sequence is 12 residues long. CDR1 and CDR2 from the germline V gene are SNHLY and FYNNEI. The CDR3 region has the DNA TGTGCCACCTGGGACCGCGTCTACGAGCAGTACTTA. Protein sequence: CATWDRVYEQYL.

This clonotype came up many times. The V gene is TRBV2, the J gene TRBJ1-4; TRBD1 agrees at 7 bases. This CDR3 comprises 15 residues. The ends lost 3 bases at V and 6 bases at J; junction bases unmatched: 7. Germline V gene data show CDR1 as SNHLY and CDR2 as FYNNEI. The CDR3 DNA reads TGTGCCAGCAGTGATAAGGGGGCACGATATGAAAAACTGTTTTTT. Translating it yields CASSDKGARYEKLFF. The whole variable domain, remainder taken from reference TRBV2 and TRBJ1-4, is EPEVTQTPSHQVTQMGQEVILRCVPISNHLYFYWYRQILGQKVEFLVSFYNNEISEKSEIFDDQFSVERPDGSNFTLKIRSTKLEDSAMYFCASSDKGARYEKLFFGSGTQLSVL.

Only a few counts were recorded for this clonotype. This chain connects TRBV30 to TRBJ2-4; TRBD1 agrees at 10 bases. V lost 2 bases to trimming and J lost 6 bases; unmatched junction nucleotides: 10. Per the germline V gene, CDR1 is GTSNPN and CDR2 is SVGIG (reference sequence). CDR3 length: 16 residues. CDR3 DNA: TGTGCCTGGAGTCCGGGACAGGGGAGGATTTTAAACATTCAGTACTTC. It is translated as CAWSPGQGRILNIQYF. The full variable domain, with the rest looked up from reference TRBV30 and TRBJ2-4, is SQTIHQWPATLVQPVGSPLSLECTVEGTSNPNLYWYRQAAGRGLQLLFYSVGIGQISSEVPQNLSASRPQDRQFILSSKKLLLSDSGFYLCAWSPGQGRILNIQYFGAGTRLSVL.

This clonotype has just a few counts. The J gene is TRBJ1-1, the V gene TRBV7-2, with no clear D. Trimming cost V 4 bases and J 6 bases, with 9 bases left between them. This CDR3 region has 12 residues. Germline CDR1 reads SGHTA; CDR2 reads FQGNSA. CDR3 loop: CASSSTGAEAFF. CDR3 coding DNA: TGTGCCAGCAGCTCAACCGGGGCTGAAGCTTTCTTT. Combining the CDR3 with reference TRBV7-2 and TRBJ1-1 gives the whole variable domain GAGVSQSPSNKVTEKGKDVELRCDPISGHTALYWYRQSLGQGLEFLIYFQGNSAPDKSGLPSDRFSAERTGGSVSTLTIQRTQQEDSAVYLCASSSTGAEAFFGQGTRLTVV.

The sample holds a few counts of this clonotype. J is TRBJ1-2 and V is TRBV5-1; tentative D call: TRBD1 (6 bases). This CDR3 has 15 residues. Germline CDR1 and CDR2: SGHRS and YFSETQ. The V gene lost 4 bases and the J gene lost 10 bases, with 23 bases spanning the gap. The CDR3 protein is CASSPEGGQHRAYTF. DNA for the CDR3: TGCGCCAGCAGCCCGGAGGGAGGACAGCATCGAGCCTACACCTTC.